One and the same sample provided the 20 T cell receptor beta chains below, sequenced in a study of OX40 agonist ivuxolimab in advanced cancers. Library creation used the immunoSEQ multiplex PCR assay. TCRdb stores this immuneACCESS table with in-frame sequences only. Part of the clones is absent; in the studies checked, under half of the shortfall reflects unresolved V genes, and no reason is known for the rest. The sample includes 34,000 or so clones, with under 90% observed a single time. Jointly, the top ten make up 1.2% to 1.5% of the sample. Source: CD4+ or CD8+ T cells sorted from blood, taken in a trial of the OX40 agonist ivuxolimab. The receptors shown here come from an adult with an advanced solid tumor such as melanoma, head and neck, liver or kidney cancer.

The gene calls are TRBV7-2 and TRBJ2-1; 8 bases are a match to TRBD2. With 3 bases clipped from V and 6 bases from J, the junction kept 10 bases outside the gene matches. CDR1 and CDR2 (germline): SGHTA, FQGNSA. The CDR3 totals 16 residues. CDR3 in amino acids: CASSLIPAGGRNEQFF. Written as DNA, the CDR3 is TGTGCCAGCAGCTTGATTCCGGCGGGAGGCCGCAATGAGCAGTTCTTC.

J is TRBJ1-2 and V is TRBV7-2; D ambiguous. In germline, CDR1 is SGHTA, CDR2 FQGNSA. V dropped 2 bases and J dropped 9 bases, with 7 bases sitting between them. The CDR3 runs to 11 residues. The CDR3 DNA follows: TGTGCCAGCAGCTTAATGGGGAGCTACACCTTC. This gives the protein CASSLMGSYTF. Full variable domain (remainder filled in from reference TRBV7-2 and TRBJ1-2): GAGVSQSPSNKVTEKGKDVELRCDPISGHTALYWYRQSLGQGLEFLIYFQGNSAPDKSGLPSDRFSAERTGGSVSTLTIQRTQQEDSAVYLCASSLMGSYTFGSGTRLTVV.

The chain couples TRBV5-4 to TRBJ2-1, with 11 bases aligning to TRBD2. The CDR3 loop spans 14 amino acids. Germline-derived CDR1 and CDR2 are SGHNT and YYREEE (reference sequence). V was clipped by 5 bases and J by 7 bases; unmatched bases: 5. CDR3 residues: CASSMGLADNEQFF. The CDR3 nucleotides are TGTGCCAGCAGTATGGGACTAGCGGATAATGAGCAGTTCTTC. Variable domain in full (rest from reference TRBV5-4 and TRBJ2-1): ETGVTQSPTHLIKTRGQQVTLRCSSQSGHNTVSWYQQALGQGPQFIFQYYREEENGRGNFPPRFSGLQFPNYSSELNVNALELDDSALYLCASSMGLADNEQFFGPGTRLTVL.

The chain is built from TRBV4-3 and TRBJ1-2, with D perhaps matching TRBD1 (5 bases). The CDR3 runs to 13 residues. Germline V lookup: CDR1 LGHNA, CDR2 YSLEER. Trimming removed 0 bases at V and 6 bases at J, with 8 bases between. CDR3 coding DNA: TGCGCCAGCAGCCAAGAATTAGGGGATGGCTACACCTTC. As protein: CASSQELGDGYTF.

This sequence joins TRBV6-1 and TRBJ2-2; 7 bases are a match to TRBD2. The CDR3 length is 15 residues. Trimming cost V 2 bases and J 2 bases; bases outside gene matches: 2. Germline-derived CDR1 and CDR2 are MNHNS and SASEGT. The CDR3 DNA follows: TGTGCCAGCAGTGAACTAGCGGTAAACACCGGGGAGCTGTTTTTT. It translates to CASSELAVNTGELFF.

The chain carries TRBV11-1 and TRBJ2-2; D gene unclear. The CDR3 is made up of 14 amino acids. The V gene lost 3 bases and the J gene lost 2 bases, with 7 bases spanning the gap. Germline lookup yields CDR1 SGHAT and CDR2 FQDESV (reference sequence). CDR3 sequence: CASSFSVNTGELFF. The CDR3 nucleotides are TGTGCCAGCAGCTTTTCAGTAAACACCGGGGAGCTGTTTTTT.

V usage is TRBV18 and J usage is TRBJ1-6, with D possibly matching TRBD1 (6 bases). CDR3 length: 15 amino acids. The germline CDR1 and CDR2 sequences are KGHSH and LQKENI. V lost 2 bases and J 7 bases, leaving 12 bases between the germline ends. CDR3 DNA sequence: TGTGCCAGCTCACCATCCACAGGGTGGAATTCACCCCTCCACTTT. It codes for CASSPSTGWNSPLHF.

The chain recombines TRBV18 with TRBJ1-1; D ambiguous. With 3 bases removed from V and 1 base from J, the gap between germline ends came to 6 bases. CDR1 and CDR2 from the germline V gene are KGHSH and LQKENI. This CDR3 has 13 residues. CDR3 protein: CASSPTENTEAFF. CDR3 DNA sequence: TGTGCCAGCTCACCCACCGAGAACACTGAAGCTTTCTTT.

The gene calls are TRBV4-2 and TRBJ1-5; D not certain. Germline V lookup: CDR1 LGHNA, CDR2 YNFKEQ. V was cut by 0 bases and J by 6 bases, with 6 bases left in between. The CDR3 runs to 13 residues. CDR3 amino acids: CASSQDLGQPQHF. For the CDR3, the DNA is TGTGCCAGCAGCCAAGACCTGGGTCAGCCCCAGCATTTT.

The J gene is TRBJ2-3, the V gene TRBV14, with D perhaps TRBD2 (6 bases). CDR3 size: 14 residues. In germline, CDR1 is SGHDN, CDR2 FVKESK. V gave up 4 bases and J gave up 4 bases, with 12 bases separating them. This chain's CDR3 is CASSPAGTPDTQYF. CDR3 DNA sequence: TGTGCCAGCAGCCCCGCGGGGACTCCAGATACGCAGTATTTT.

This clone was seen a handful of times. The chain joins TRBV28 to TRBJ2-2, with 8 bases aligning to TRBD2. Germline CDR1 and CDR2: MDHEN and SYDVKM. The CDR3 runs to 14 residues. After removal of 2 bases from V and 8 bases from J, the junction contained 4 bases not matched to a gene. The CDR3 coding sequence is TGTGCCAGCAGTTTAAATGCGGGAGGAGGGGAGCTGTTTTTT. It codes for CASSLNAGGGELFF.

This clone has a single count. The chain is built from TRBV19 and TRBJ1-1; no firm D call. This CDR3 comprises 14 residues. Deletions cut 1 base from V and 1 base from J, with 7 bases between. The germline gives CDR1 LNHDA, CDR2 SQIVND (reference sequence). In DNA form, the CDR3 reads TGTGCCAGTAGTATAGGGCAGCAGAACACTGAAGCTTTCTTT. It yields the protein CASSIGQQNTEAFF.

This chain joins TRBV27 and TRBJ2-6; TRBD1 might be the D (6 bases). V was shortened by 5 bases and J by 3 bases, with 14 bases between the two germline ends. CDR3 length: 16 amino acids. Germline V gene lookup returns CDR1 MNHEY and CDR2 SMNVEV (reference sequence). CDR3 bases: TGTGCCAGCAGTGATTACAGGGTTTTTGGGGCCAACGTCCTGACTTTC. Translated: CASSDYRVFGANVLTF.

The CDR3 loop is CASSFAGTENTQYF. In nucleotides, the CDR3 is TGTGCCAGCAGCTTCGCCGGGACTGAGAATACGCAGTATTTT. J is TRBJ2-3 and V is TRBV11-2, with D possibly being TRBD2 (6 bases). CDR1 and CDR2 (germline): SGHAT, FQNNGV. V was clipped by 3 bases and J by 7 bases, with 14 bases between them. The CDR3 sequence is 14 residues long. The full variable domain, completed using reference TRBV11-2 and TRBJ2-3, is EAGVAQSPRYKIIEKRQSVAFWCNPISGHATLYWYQQILGQGPKLLIQFQNNGVVDDSQLPKDRFSAERLKGVDSTLKIQPAKLEDSAVYLCASSFAGTENTQYFGPGTRLTVL.

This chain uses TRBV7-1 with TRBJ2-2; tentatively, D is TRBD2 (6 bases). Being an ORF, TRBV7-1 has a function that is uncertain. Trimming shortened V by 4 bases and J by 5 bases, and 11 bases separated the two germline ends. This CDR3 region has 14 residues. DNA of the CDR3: TGTGCCAGCAGCTTAGCCCGGGGGACCGGGGAGCTGTTTTTT. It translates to CASSLARGTGELFF.

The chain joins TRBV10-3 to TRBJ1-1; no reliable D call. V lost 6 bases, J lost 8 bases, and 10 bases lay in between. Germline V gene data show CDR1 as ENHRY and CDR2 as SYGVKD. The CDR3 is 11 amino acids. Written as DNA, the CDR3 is TGTGCCATCAGCCAACTAGGAGAAGCTTTCTTT. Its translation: CAISQLGEAFF.

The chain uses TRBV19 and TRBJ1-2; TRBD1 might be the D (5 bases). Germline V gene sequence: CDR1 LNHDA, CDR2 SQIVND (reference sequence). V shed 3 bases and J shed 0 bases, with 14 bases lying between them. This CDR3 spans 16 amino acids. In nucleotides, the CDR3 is TGTGCCAGTAGTATTCTCTTCACAGGTTCTAACTATGGCTACACCTTC. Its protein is CASSILFTGSNYGYTF.

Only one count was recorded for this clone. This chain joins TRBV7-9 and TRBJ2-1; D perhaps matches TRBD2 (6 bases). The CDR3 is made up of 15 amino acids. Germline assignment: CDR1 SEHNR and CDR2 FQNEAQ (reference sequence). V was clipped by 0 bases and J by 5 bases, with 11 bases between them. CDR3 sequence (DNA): TGTGCCAGCAGCTTAGCTTGGCGGGGCGACAATGAGCAGTTCTTC. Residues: CASSLAWRGDNEQFF.

CDR3 sequence (DNA): TGCAGCGTTCGAGCGGGGGTTCACAATGAGCAGTTCTTC. Translated: CSVRAGVHNEQFF. V is TRBV29-1 and J is TRBJ2-1; 8 nucleotides agree with TRBD2. The length of the CDR3 is 13 residues. The V gene end was trimmed by 5 bases and the J gene end by 5 bases; junction bases not matched to a gene: 5. Germline loops: CDR1 SQVTM, CDR2 ANQGSEA.

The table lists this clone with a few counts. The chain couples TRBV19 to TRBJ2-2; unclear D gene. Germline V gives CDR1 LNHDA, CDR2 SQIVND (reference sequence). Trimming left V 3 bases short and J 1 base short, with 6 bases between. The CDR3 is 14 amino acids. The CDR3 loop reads CASSISRNTGELFF. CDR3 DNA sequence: TGTGCCAGTAGTATTAGCCGGAACACCGGGGAGCTGTTTTTT.